This TCR beta chain was recovered during a study of T-cell reconstitution after alpha-beta-depleted transplantation in children (dated by TCRdb to 2015 to 2016). Background for the entire study: Using TCR repertoire profiling, the study followed T-cell immune reconstitution in a quantitative way in children after TCRalphabeta/CD19-depleted allogeneic hematopoietic cell transplantation.

In the case of this clonotype: Its binding antigen is unknown. Base qualities are not at hand, and no much larger clone is one base apart.

The CDR3 sequence holds 11 residues, the cysteine and phenylalanine included. The entry retains the CDR3 DNA only, 33 bases that are in frame from base 1. As encoded in the germline V gene (reference sequence), CDR1 is SEHNR while CDR2 is FQNEAQ. The V end loses 1 base and the J end loses 13 bases, and a stretch of 10 bases separates them. The sample's treatment or condition, from its label and the paper: allogeneic hematopoietic cell transplantation with graft depleted of TCRalphabeta T cells and CD19 B cells. The transplant recipients were children given TCRalphabeta/CD19-depleted allogeneic hematopoietic cell grafts. Library method: PCR. Sequencing relied on an Illumina HiSeq 2500. TCR libraries were prepared with molecular barcoding, using unique molecular identifiers to normalize TCRbeta repertoire quantification. TCRdb passed the public sequencing reads through fastp at Q25 and MiXCR, retaining productive beta sequences. All rows with the same CDR3 protein become a single entry with the most common DNA and genes. This sample holds 500,000 to 650,000 distinct CDR3 sequences; roughly 10% were observed only once. The top ten constitute 14% of the sample.

Study-level results and caveats: In some patients, the high TCRbeta diversity seen at day 60 was put down to recipient T cells and intrathymic progenitors that had survived conditioning. The apparently early alphabetaT-cell count recovery about two months after transplant was reportedly dependent on only several hundred rapidly expanded clones derived from non-depleted graft cells. The frequencies of hyperexpanded clones fell over the following months, and after one year, T-cell counts and TCRbeta diversity were mostly attributed to newly produced T cells.

The clonotype was recovered from a female patient aged 2-10 years who had a stem cell transplant for aplastic anemia, so the T cells may come from the graft donor. The chain joins TRBV7-9 to TRBJ1-1; the D gene cannot be resolved reliably. The sample here was PBMCs, mostly from graft donor cells, taken 180 days after TCRalphabeta/CD19-depleted stem cell transplant. The nucleotides are TGTGCCAGCAGCTTAGAGGCGGGTTATTTCTTT. Its translation reads: CASSLEAGYFF. The entire variable domain, with the stretches around the CDR3 drawn from the reference TRBV7-9 and TRBJ1-1 proteins, is DTGVSQNPRHKITKRGQNVTFRCDPISEHNRLYWYRQTLGQGPEFLTYFQNEAQLEKSRLLSDRFSAERPKGSFSTLEIQRTEQGDSAMYLCASSLEAGYFFGQGTRLTVV.